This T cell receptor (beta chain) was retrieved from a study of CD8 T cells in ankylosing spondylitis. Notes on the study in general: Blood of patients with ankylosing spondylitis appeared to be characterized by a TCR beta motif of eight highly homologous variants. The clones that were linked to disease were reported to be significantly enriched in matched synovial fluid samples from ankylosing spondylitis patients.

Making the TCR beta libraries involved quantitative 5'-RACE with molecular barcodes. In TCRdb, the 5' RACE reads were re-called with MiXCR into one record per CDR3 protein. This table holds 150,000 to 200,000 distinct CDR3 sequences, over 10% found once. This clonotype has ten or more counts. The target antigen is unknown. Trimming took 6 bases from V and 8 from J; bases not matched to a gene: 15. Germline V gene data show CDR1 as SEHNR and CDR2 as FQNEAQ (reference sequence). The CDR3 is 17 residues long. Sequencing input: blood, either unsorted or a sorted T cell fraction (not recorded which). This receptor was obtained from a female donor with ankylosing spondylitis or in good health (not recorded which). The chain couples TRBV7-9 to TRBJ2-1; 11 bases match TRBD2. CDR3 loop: CASRPPGSGRAKDEQFF. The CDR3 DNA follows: TGTGCCAGCAGGCCCCCGGGTAGCGGGAGGGCTAAGGATGAGCAGTTCTTC.